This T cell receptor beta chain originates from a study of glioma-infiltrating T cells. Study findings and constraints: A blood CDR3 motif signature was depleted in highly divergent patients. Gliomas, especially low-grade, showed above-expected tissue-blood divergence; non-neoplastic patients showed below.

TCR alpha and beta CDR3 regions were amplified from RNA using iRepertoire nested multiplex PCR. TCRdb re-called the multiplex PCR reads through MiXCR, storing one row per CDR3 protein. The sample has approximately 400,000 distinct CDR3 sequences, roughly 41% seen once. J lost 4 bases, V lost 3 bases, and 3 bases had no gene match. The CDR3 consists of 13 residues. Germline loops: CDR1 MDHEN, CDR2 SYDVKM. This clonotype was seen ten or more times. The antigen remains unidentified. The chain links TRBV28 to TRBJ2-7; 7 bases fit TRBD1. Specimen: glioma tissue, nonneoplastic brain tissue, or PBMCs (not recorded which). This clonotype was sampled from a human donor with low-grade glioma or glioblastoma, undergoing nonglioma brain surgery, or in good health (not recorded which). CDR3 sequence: CASSFRGSYEQYF. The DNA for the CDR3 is TGTGCCAGCAGTTTCAGGGGGTCGTACGAGCAGTACTTC.